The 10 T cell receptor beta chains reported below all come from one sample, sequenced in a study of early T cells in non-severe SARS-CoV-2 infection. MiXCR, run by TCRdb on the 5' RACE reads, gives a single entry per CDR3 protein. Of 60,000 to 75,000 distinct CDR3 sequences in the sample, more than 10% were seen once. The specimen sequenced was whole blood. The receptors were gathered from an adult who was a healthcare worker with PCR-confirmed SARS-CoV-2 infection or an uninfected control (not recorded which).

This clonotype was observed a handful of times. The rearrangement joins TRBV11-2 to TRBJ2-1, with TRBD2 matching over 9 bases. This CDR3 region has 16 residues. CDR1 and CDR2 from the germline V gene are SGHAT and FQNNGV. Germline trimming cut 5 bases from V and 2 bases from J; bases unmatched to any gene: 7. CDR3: CASSPDGTSPYNEQFF. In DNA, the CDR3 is TGTGCCAGCAGCCCCGACGGGACTAGCCCCTACAATGAGCAGTTCTTC.

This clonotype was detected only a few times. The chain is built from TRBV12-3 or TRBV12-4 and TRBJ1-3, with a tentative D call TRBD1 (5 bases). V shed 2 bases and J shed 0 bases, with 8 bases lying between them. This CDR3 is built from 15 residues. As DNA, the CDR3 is TGTGCCAGCAGTTTATTTGGGGGCTCTGGAAACACCATATATTTT. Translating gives CASSLFGGSGNTIYF.

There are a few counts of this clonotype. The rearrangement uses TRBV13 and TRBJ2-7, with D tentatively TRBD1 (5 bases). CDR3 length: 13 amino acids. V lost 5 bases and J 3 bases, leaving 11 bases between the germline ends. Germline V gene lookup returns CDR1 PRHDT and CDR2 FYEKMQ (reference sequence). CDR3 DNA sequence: TGTGCCAGCAGCACCCAGGGATTCTACGAGCAGTACTTC. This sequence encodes CASSTQGFYEQYF.

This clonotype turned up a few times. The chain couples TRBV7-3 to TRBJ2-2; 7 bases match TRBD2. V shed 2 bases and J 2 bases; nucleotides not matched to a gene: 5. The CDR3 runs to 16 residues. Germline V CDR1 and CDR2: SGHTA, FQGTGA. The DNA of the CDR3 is TGTGCCAGCAGCTTACACGGACTAGGAAACACCGGGGAGCTGTTTTTT. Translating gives CASSLHGLGNTGELFF.

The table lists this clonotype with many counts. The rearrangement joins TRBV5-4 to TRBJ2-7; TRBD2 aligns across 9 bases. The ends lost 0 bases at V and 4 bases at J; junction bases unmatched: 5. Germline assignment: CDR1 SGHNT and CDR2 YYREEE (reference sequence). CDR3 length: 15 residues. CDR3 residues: CASSLARGGLYEQYF. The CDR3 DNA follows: TGTGCCAGCAGCTTGGCGCGGGGGGGATTATACGAGCAGTACTTC.

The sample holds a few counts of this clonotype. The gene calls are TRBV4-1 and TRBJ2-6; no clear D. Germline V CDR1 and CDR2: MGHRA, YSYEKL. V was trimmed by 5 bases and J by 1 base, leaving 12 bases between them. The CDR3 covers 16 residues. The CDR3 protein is CASSLGEGSGANVLTF. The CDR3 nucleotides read TGCGCCAGCAGCTTGGGCGAAGGGTCTGGGGCCAACGTCCTGACTTTC.

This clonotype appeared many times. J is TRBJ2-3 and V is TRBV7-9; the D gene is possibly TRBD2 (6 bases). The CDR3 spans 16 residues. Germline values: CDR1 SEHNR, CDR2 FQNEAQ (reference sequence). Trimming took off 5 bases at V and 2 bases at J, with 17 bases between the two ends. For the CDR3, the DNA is TGTGCCAGCAGCCTCGTCGTGGGGGGATACACAGATACGCAGTATTTT. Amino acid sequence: CASSLVVGGYTDTQYF. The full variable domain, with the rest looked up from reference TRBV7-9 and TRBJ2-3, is DTGVSQNPRHKITKRGQNVTFRCDPISEHNRLYWYRQTLGQGPEFLTYFQNEAQLEKSRLLSDRFSAERPKGSFSTLEIQRTEQGDSAMYLCASSLVVGGYTDTQYFGPGTRLTVL.

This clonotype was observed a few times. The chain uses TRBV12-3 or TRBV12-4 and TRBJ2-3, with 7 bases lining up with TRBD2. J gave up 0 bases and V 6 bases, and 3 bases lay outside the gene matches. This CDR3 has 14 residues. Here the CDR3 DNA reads TGTGCCAGCAGGAGAGCGGGGAGCACAGATACGCAGTATTTT. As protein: CASRRAGSTDTQYF.

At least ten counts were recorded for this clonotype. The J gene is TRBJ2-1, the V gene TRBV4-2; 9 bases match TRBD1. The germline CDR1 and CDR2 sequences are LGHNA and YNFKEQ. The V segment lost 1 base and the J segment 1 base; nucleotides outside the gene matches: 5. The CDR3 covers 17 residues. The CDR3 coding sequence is TGTGCCAGCAGCCAAGCCATCGGGACAGGGTCCTACAATGAGCAGTTCTTC. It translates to CASSQAIGTGSYNEQFF.

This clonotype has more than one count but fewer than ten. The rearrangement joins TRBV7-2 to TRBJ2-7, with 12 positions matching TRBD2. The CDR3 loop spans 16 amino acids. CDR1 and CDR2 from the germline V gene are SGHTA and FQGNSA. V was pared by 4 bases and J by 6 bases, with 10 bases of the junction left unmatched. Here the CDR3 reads CASSWAASGGAAEQYF. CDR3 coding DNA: TGTGCCAGCAGCTGGGCAGCTAGCGGGGGGGCCGCCGAGCAGTACTTC.